Below, 9 T cell receptor beta chains from the same sample are listed, as sequenced in a study of blood T cells in healthy people across ages. A second roughly 6 to 11 cycle PCR used barcoded and J-beta primers. MiXCR, run by TCRdb on the 5' RACE reads, gives a single entry per CDR3 protein. In the table there are around 800,000 distinct CDR3 sequences, around 25% of which are singletons. This sample was also put to use in a study of T cells of mothers and their children.

Material: blood. The receptor source for this set is a boy between 10 and 17 years old in good health.

This CDR3 is CASSLQQGGQETQYF. Written as DNA, the CDR3 is TGTGCCAGCAGTTTACAGCAGGGGGGCCAAGAGACCCAGTACTTC. The chain recombines TRBV12-3 or TRBV12-4 with TRBJ2-5, with a possible D match to TRBD1 (7 bases). The CDR3 is made up of 15 amino acids. The germline V and J ends were trimmed by 2 bases and 1 base, with 11 bases remaining between them.

V usage is TRBV6-1 and J usage is TRBJ1-1, with D perhaps TRBD1 (6 bases). The CDR3 totals 18 residues. Trimming stripped 5 bases from V and 4 bases from J, with 26 bases between. Germline V gives CDR1 MNHNS, CDR2 SASEGT. This chain's CDR3 is CASSPGPGAVLASTEAFF. DNA of the CDR3: TGTGCCAGCAGTCCTGGCCCGGGGGCGGTTTTGGCGAGCACTGAAGCTTTCTTT.

This clonotype was picked up a small number of times. This chain links TRBV5-1 with TRBJ1-5, with D possibly matching TRBD1 (5 bases). Germline V gene lookup returns CDR1 SGHRS and CDR2 YFSETQ. V was trimmed by 0 bases and J by 11 bases, leaving 15 bases between them. The CDR3 extends over 14 amino acids. The CDR3 sequence: CASSLDRFGGAQHF. The CDR3 coding sequence is TGCGCCAGCAGCTTGGACAGGTTTGGGGGAGCCCAGCATTTT. Together with reference TRBV5-1 and TRBJ1-5, the CDR3 gives the full variable domain: KAGVTQTPRYLIKTRGQQVTLSCSPISGHRSVSWYQQTPGQGLQFLFEYFSETQRNKGNFPGRFSGRQFSNSRSEMNVSTLELGDSALYLCASSLDRFGGAQHFGDGTRLSIL.

The rearrangement uses TRBV24-1 and TRBJ2-2, with 11 positions matching TRBD2. This CDR3 comprises 14 residues. Germline V gene lookup returns CDR1 KGHDR and CDR2 SFDVKD. V dropped 10 bases and J dropped 4; count of bases not matched to a gene: 4. This CDR3 is CATLGLAGTGELFF. Written as DNA, the CDR3 is TGTGCCACTCTAGGACTAGCGGGCACCGGGGAGCTGTTTTTT.

The chain links TRBV3-1 to TRBJ1-4; maybe TRBD1 (6 bases). Germline V CDR1 and CDR2: LGHDT, YNNKEL (reference sequence). V dropped 4 bases and J dropped 4 bases, with 16 bases sitting between them. The CDR3 extends over 16 amino acids. Here the CDR3 reads CASSRLQTGNNEKLFF. CDR3 sequence (DNA): TGTGCCAGCAGCCGACTCCAGACAGGAAATAATGAAAAACTGTTTTTT.

Only one count was recorded for this clonotype. The V gene is TRBV9, the J gene TRBJ2-7; the match to TRBD1 covers 10 bases. The CDR3 runs to 16 residues. Unmatched junction bases numbered 8, after V lost 4 bases and J lost 1 base. In germline, CDR1 is SGDLS, CDR2 YYNGEE. The CDR3 sequence is CASSPRGDRGSYEQYF. In DNA form, the CDR3 reads TGTGCCAGCAGCCCAAGGGGGGACAGGGGTTCCTACGAGCAGTACTTC.

This chain links TRBV5-5 with TRBJ2-7; D gene ambiguous. CDR3 length equals 13 residues. Trimming took 4 bases from V and 7 from J, leaving 15 bases between them. The V gene's germline CDR1 is SGHKS and CDR2 YYEKEE (reference sequence). The CDR3 here is CASSPRSWAEQYF. The CDR3 DNA follows: TGTGCCAGCAGCCCTAGGTCCTGGGCTGAGCAGTACTTC.

The genes are TRBV5-1 and TRBJ2-5; tentative D call: TRBD1 (6 bases). This CDR3 contains 15 residues. Germline V gives CDR1 SGHRS, CDR2 YFSETQ. The V end lost 0 bases, the J end lost 5 bases, and 14 bases lay between the germline ends. For the CDR3, the DNA is TGCGCCAGCAGCTTGGGGTTACAGGGTGAGGAGACCCAGTACTTC. It yields the protein CASSLGLQGEETQYF. Full variable domain (missing parts from reference TRBV5-1 and TRBJ2-5): KAGVTQTPRYLIKTRGQQVTLSCSPISGHRSVSWYQQTPGQGLQFLFEYFSETQRNKGNFPGRFSGRQFSNSRSEMNVSTLELGDSALYLCASSLGLQGEETQYFGPGTRLLVL.

The CDR3: CASSSGGGASWTQYF. Here the CDR3 DNA reads TGTGCCAGCAGCTCCGGCGGGGGGGCTTCATGGACCCAGTACTTC. V and J are TRBV11-2 and TRBJ2-5; TRBD2 agrees at 9 bases. This CDR3 comprises 15 residues. Germline V lookup: CDR1 SGHAT, CDR2 FQNNGV. Trimming took 4 bases from V and 7 from J; bases not matched to a gene: 10.